The clone carrying this T cell receptor (beta chain) occurred a few times. The sample is drawn from a study of T cells in Graves' hyperthyroidism and ophthalmopathy. Template material for amplifying TCR beta CDR3 regions consisted of RNA transcripts. A first-round RT-PCR of the TCR CDR3 used the HTBI primer set. MiXCR, run by TCRdb on the multiplex PCR reads, gives a single entry per CDR3 protein. Of hundreds of thousands of distinct CDR3 sequences in the sample, approximately 18% are singletons; the top ten hold 16%. Germline V gene data show CDR1 as SGHRS and CDR2 as YFSETQ. This CDR3 has 18 residues. After removal of 3 bases from V and 0 bases from J, the junction contained 5 bases not matched to a gene.

This clonotype was sampled from a woman aged 45-65 years with Graves' hyperthyroidism that later progressed to Graves' ophthalmopathy. The sequencing input was blood. The V and J genes are TRBV5-1 and TRBJ2-3, with 15 bases aligning to TRBD2. CDR3 sequence (DNA): TGCGCCAGCAGCTCCGGGACTAGCGGGGGGATAAGCACAGATACGCAGTATTTT. Amino acid sequence: CASSSGTSGGISTDTQYF.